This TCR beta chain was identified in a study of OX40 agonist ivuxolimab in advanced cancers. Study details: Patients were dosed with the agonistic anti-OX40 (CD134) antibody ivuxolimab. Of the patients, three showed partial responses, one with hepatocellular carcinoma and two with cutaneous melanoma. A mean age of approximately 60 years, range about 20 to 85, was recorded, and around 85% were male. Overall study results and limits: At doses 0.1 to 3.0 mg/kg, CD4+ and CD8+ clones expanded.

A remark on this clone: What it binds is unknown.

Clones were sequenced by immunoSEQ multiplex PCR, and TCRdb holds only the in-frame ones, with some missing. The sample carries about 70,000 clones, about 89% recorded once. The germline V gene has CDR1 SGHRS and CDR2 YFSETQ. This CDR3 contains 15 residues. After removal of 6 bases from V and 6 bases from J, the junction contained 12 bases not matched to a gene. This receptor was obtained from an adult with an advanced solid tumor such as melanoma, head and neck, liver or kidney cancer. The rearrangement uses TRBV5-1 and TRBJ2-1; 7 bases agree with TRBD2. Sequencing used CD4+ or CD8+ T cells sorted from blood, obtained in a trial of the OX40 agonist ivuxolimab. The CDR3 here is CASNLPRSGVNEQFF. CDR3 bases: TGCGCCAGCAACCTCCCTAGAAGCGGGGTCAATGAGCAGTTCTTC.